These T cell receptor beta chains were read from a single sample in a study of blood T cell repertoires in COVID-19. Sequenced by immunoSEQ multiplex PCR; TCRdb stores in-frame clones only, minus some. The data hold roughly 430,000 clones, with nearly 90% observed a single time. The material sequenced was PBMCs or T cells enriched from blood (not recorded which). Source of these receptors: a woman aged 40-49 years with acute COVID-19. CDR3s leave out the opening cysteine and the closing phenylalanine or tryptophan.

v_gene	j_gene	CDR3aa
TRBV11-2	TRBJ1-1	ASSVGVGSEAF
TRBV5-5	TRBJ1-1	ASSFEITEAF
TRBV7-2	TRBJ2-1	ASSLIPAGGYSYNEQF
TRBV7-9	TRBJ1-2	ASSSLGGKAYGYT
TRBV3-1/TRBV3-2	TRBJ1-3	ASSQDRTDGNTIY
TRBV29-1	TRBJ1-6	SARDSGNSPLH
TRBV7-6	TRBJ1-4	ASSTDRGDEKLF
TRBV2	TRBJ1-3	ASSETVRGNTIY
TRBV9	TRBJ1-2	ASSVVPSYGYT
TRBV19	TRBJ2-1	ATQRGLYNEQF
TRBV12-3/TRBV12-4	TRBJ1-1	ASSLTGTEAF
TRBV7-9	TRBJ2-3	ASTISVDTQY
TRBV7-9	TRBJ1-1	ASSPTGATNTEAF
TRBV29-1	TRBJ2-1	SVGASGSYNEQF
TRBV2	TRBJ1-6	ASSEAGQDNSPLH
TRBV29-1	TRBJ2-7	SVVRAGGYEQY
TRBV27	TRBJ2-5	ASSLSGGETQY
TRBV5-1	TRBJ1-2	ASSLDSPAEGGYT
TRBV7-6	TRBJ2-2	ASSLSGGFTGELF
TRBV5-1	TRBJ2-5	ASSRREGETQY
TRBV27	TRBJ2-7	ARPGGQGVPYEQY
TRBV30	TRBJ1-5	AWSTGGFQPQH
TRBV11-2	TRBJ2-5	ASSGGLAGVQETQY
TRBV18	TRBJ2-5	ASSPPSAGYQETQY
TRBV15	TRBJ2-2	ATSVQGPDTGELF
TRBV7-9	TRBJ2-7	ASSSSDRGVSYEQY
TRBV5-1	TRBJ2-1	ASSRGSSGGTNEQF
TRBV5-4	TRBJ2-7	ASSFDRGQTYEQY
TRBV6-5	TRBJ1-3	ASSYSGGSGNTIY
TRBV24-1	TRBJ1-2	ATSEPGTGGSYGYT
TRBV10-2	TRBJ2-3	ASRGTSGGATDTQY
TRBV7-9	TRBJ2-7	ASSLSLYEQY
TRBV30	TRBJ2-5	AWSGGFEETQY
TRBV30	TRBJ2-7	AWSWGQSYEQY
TRBV3-1/TRBV3-2	TRBJ1-4	ASSPWTGANEKLF
TRBV5-1	TRBJ2-1	ASSWTTSLGNEQF
TRBV12-3/TRBV12-4	TRBJ1-2	ASSTGPYGYT
TRBV21-1	TRBJ1-3	ASSKGTGFYSGNTIY
TRBV9	TRBJ1-1	ASSGVALNTEAF
TRBV6-5	TRBJ2-7	ASSQLAGVYEQY
TRBV6-5	TRBJ1-1	ASSYQTGDTEAF
TRBV19	TRBJ1-6	ASRQQGFYNSPLH
TRBV7-9	TRBJ1-4	ASSVNREKLF
TRBV18	TRBJ2-1	ASSPPTQGREQF
TRBV5-1	TRBJ2-1	ASGLLGEQF
TRBV3-1/TRBV3-2	TRBJ2-3	ASSPRTKSTDTQY